This entry lists 6 T cell receptor beta chains sequenced from one sample in a study of CD8+ T cells in alopecia areata. cDNA serving as the sequencing template came from extracted, reverse transcribed RNA. Profiled with immunoSEQ multiplex PCR; TCRdb holds only in-frame clones, not every one. The repertoire holds about 190,000 clones, with about three fifths as singletons. The treatment here: oral pan-JAK inhibitor, 5-10 mg twice daily. Sequenced here: CD4+ T cells sorted from blood, sampled at week 4, from a patient treated with tofacitinib. Receptors originate from a human donor with alopecia areata.

V is TRBV25-1 and J is TRBJ2-5; no firm D call. The V gene's germline CDR1 is MGHDK and CDR2 SYGVNS. V dropped 1 base and J dropped 2 bases, with 8 bases sitting between them. CDR3 length equals 14 residues. The CDR3: CASSEFAVQETQYF. In nucleotides, the CDR3 is TGTGCCAGCAGTGAATTTGCAGTTCAAGAGACCCAGTACTTC.

This clone was counted once. Additional DNA sequences in this sample encode the identical CDR3. The genes are TRBV7-2 and TRBJ2-7, with 12 nucleotides matching TRBD2. V shed 5 bases and J 3 bases; nucleotides not matched to a gene: 2. There are 14 residues in the CDR3. Germline CDR1 reads SGHTA; CDR2 reads FQGNSA. CDR3 coding DNA: TGTGCCAGCAGCCCGGGACTAGCGGGCTACGAGCAGTACTTC. Its protein product is CASSPGLAGYEQYF.

This clone was counted ten times or more. The chain has TRBV11-2 and TRBJ2-1, with 10 positions matching TRBD1. The CDR3 covers 14 residues. V lost 7 bases and J lost 4; bases outside the gene matches: 4. The germline gives CDR1 SGHAT, CDR2 FQNNGV. The CDR3 DNA sequence: TGTGCCAGCAACGACAGGGGGCTATACAATGAGCAGTTCTTC. This sequence encodes CASNDRGLYNEQFF.

This rearrangement joins TRBV19 to TRBJ1-5; D unclear. Germline V gives CDR1 LNHDA, CDR2 SQIVND (reference sequence). The V end lost 4 bases, the J end lost 2 bases, and 12 bases lay between the germline ends. This CDR3 is 15 amino acids long. The CDR3 loop reads CASSTPGRGNQPQHF. CDR3 nucleotides: TGTGCCAGTAGTACCCCCGGACGTGGCAATCAGCCCCAGCATTTT.

This chain uses TRBV29-1 with TRBJ1-1; no clear D gene. CDR1 is SQVTM, CDR2 ANQGSEA, per germline. The CDR3 is 17 residues long. V lost 3 bases to trimming and J lost 3 bases, with 23 bases between them. In DNA form, the CDR3 reads TGCAGCGTTGACATAGGAGTCTCCAGCCGAAGGTACACTGAAGCTTTCTTT. Translated: CSVDIGVSSRRYTEAFF.

CDR3: CASRFYEQYF. In DNA form, the CDR3 reads TGCGCCAGCAGATTCTACGAGCAGTACTTC. The chain links TRBV5-1 to TRBJ2-7; no reliable D call. Germline CDR1 reads SGHRS; CDR2 reads YFSETQ. The CDR3 sequence is 10 residues long. V shed 5 bases and J shed 3 bases, with 3 bases lying between them. Combining the CDR3 with reference TRBV5-1 and TRBJ2-7 gives the whole variable domain KAGVTQTPRYLIKTRGQQVTLSCSPISGHRSVSWYQQTPGQGLQFLFEYFSETQRNKGNFPGRFSGRQFSNSRSEMNVSTLELGDSALYLCASRFYEQYFGPGTRLTVT.